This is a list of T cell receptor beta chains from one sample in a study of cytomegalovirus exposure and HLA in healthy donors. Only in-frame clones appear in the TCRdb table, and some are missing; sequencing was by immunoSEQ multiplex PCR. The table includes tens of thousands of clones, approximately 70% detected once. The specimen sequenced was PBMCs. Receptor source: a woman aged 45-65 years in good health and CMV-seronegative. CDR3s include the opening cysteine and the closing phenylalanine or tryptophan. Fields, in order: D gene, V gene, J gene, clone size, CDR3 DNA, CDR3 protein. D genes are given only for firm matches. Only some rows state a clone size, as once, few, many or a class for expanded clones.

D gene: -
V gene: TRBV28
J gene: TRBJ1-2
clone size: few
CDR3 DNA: TGTGCCAGCAGTTTCGGGGTGGACTATGGCTACACCTTC
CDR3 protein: CASSFGVDYGYTF

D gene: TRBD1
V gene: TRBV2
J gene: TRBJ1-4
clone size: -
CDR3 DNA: TGTGCCAGCAGTCGACAGGGTAGAAATGAAAAACTGTTTTTT
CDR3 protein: CASSRQGRNEKLFF

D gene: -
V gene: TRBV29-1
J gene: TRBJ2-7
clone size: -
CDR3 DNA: TGCAGCGTCCCCGGAGAGAACTACGAGCAGTACTTC
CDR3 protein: CSVPGENYEQYF

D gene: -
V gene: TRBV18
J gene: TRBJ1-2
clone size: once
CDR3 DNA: TGTGCCAGCTCACGCAGCGAAAGCTATGGCTACACCTTC
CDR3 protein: CASSRSESYGYTF

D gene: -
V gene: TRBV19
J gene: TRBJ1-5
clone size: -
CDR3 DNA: TGTGCCACCATGGTAGGGGGGGGAAATCAGCCCCAGCATTTT
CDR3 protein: CATMVGGGNQPQHF

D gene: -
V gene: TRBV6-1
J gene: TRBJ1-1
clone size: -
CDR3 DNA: TGTGCCAGCAGTGGAGGTTTTGGCACTGAAGCTTTCTTT
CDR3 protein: CASSGGFGTEAFF

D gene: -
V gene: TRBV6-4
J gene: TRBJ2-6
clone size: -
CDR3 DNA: TGTGCCAGCAGTGAGGAGATCAGGGCCAACGTCCTGACTTTC
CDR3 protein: CASSEEIRANVLTF

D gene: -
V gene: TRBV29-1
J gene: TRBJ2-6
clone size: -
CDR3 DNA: TGCAGCGTTGTTAGCGGTGGGGCCAACGTCCTGACTTTC
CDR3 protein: CSVVSGGANVLTF

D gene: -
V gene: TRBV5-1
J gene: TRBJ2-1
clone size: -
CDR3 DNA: TGCGCCAGCAGCCCCGGACACAACAATGAGCAGTTCTTC
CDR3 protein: CASSPGHNNEQFF

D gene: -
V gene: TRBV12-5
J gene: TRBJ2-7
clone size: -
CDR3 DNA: TGTGCTAGTGGTTTGGTACGGTTGGGGGGTTACGAGCAGTACTTC
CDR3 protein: CASGLVRLGGYEQYF

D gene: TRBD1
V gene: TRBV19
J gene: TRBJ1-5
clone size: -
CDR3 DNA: TGTGCCAGTACCCAATCCGAGACAGGGAGCAATCAGCCCCAGCATTTT
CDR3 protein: CASTQSETGSNQPQHF

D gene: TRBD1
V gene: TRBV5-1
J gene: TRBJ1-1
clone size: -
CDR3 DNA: TGCGCCAGCAGCTCTACAGGGGCGGAAGAAGCTTTCTTT
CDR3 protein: CASSSTGAEEAFF

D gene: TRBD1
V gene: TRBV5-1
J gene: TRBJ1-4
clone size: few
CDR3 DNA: TGCGCCAGCAGCGAGGGGGCGGATGAAAAACTGTTTTTT
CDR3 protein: CASSEGADEKLFF

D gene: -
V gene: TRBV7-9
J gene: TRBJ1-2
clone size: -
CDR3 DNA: TGTGCCAGCAGCCTGGGGCAGGTCTATGGCTACACCTTC
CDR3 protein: CASSLGQVYGYTF

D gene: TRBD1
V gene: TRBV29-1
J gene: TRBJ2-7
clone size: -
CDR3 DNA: TGCAGCGTTACCGGGACAGGATACGAGCAGTACTTC
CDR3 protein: CSVTGTGYEQYF

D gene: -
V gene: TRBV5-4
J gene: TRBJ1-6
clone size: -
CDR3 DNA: TGTGCCAGCAGCTTGGCGGGAGGGGGACGGGAGAATTCACCCCTCCACTTT
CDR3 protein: CASSLAGGGRENSPLHF

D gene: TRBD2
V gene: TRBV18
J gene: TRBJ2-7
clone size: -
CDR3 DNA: TGTGCCAGCTCACCAACTAGCGGCTCCTACGAGCAGTACTTC
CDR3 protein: CASSPTSGSYEQYF

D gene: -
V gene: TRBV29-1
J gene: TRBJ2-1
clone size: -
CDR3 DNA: TGCAGCGTTGAACCAGGGGCTCCCAACAATGAGCAGTTCTTC
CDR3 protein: CSVEPGAPNNEQFF

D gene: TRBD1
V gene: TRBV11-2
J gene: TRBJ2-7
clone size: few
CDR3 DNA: TGTGCCAGCAGCAAGAACAGGGGCTACTCCTACGAGCAGTACTTC
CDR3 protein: CASSKNRGYSYEQYF

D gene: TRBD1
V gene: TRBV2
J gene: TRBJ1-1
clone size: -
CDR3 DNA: TGTGCCAGCAGACAGGGGATGAACACTGAAGCTTTCTTT
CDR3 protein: CASRQGMNTEAFF

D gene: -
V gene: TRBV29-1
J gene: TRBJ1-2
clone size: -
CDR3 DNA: TGCAGCGTTGCGGGAGGGGGGACACCACTTAACTATGGCTACACCTTC
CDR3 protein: CSVAGGGTPLNYGYTF

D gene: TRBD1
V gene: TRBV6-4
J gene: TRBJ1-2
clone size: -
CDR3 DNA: TGTGCCAGCAGGCAAAACCACAGGGGTGAGGTTGGCTACACCTTC
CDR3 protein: CASRQNHRGEVGYTF

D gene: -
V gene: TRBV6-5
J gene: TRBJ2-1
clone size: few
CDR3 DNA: TGTGCCAGCAGCAGGACAGTAAGGGATGAGCAGTTCTTC
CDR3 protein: CASSRTVRDEQFF

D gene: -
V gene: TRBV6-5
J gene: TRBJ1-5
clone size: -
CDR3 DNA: TGTGCCAGCAGCAAAGGGGTAATGGGGCAGCCCCAGCATTTT
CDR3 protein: CASSKGVMGQPQHF

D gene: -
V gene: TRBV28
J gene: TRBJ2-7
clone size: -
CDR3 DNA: TGTGCCAGCAGTCCGCCAAACAGGTCCTCCTACGAGCAGTACTTC
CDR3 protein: CASSPPNRSSYEQYF

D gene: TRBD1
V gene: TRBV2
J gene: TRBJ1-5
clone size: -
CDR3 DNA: TGTGCCAGCAGTAAGACGACAGGGTTCAATCAGCCCCAGCATTTT
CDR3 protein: CASSKTTGFNQPQHF

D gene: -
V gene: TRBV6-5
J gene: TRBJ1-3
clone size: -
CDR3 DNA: TGTGCCAGCAGTCCACCGGGGGGGTCTGGAAACACCATATATTTT
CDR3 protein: CASSPPGGSGNTIYF

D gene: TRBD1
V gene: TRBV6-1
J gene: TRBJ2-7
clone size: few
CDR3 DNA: TGTGCCAGCAGTGAAAGCGCCGGGACAGTCTCCTACGAGCAGTACTTC
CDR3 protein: CASSESAGTVSYEQYF

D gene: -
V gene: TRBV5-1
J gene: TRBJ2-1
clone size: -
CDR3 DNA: TGCGCCAGCAGCCCGGCCATAGTGAAGGGGAATGAGCAGTTCTTC
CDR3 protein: CASSPAIVKGNEQFF

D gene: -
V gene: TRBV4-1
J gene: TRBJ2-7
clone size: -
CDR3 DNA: TGCGCCAGCAGCCAAGAGCTCCAACTCTACGAGCAGTACTTC
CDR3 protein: CASSQELQLYEQYF

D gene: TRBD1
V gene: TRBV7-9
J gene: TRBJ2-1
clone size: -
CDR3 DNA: TGTGCCAGCAGCTTAGGGGGGACAGGGAAGAATGAGCAGTTCTTC
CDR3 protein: CASSLGGTGKNEQFF

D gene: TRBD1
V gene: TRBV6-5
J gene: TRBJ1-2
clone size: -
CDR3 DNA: TGTGCCAGCAGCCTCAGCGGGACAGGCGGCTACACCTTC
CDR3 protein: CASSLSGTGGYTF

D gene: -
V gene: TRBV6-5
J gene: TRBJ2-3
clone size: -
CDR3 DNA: TGTGCCAGCACCCGACAGGGACTCACAGATACGCAGTATTTT
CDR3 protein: CASTRQGLTDTQYF

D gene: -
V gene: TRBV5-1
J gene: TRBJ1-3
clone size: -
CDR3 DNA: TGCGCCAGCAGCCTTTCTGGGGAGGCTGGAAACACCATATATTTT
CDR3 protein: CASSLSGEAGNTIYF

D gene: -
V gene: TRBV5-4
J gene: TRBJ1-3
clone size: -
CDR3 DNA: TGTGCCAGCAGCGCGGGGGGCTCCCAATCCTCTGGAAACACCATATATTTT
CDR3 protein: CASSAGGSQSSGNTIYF

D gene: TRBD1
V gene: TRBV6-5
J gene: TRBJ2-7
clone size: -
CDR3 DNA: TGTGCCAGCAAGAGGCGTAGAGGGGGCGACGAGCAGTACTTC
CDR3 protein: CASKRRRGGDEQYF

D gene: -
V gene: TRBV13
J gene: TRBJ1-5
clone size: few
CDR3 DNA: TGTGCCAGCAGCTTAGCTGGGAGCCAGCCCCAGCATTTT
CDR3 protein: CASSLAGSQPQHF

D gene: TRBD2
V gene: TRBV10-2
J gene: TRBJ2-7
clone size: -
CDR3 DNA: TGCGCCAGCAGTGAGTTGACTAGCGCTCACTACGAGCAGTACTTC
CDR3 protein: CASSELTSAHYEQYF

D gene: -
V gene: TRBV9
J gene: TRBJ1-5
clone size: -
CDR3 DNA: TGTGCCAGCAGCGTAGGGTCCGGTAGCAATCAGCCCCAGCATTTT
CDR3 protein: CASSVGSGSNQPQHF

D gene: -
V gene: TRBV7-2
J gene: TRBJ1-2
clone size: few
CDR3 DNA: TGTGCCAGCAGCTTATCGGGGGACTATGGCTACACCTTC
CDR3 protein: CASSLSGDYGYTF

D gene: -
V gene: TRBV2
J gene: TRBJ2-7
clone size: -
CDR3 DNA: TGTGCCAGCAGTGAGGGGCAGGGTGGGGTTTACGAGCAGTACTTC
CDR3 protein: CASSEGQGGVYEQYF

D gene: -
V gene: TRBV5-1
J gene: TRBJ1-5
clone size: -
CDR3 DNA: TGCGCCAGCAGCACCGGGATAAGTGATCAGCCCCAGCATTTT
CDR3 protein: CASSTGISDQPQHF

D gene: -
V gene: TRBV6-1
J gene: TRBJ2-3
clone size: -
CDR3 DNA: TGTGCCACCAGGTCGGGCAGGACACCCACAGATACGCAGTATTTT
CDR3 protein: CATRSGRTPTDTQYF

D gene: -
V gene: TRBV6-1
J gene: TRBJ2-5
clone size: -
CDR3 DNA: TGTGCCAGCAGTGAAGCGGGGGGACAGAGAGAGACCCAGTACTTC
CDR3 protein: CASSEAGGQRETQYF

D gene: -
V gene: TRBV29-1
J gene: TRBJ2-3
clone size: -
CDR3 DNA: TGCAGCGCCGATGGAGGACTGGCAACTGATACGCAGTATTTT
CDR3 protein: CSADGGLATDTQYF

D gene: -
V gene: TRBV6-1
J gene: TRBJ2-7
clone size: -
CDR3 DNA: TGTGCCGCAAGACAGGGACTTCCACACGAGCAGTACTTC
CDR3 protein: CAARQGLPHEQYF